Each of the 30 T cell receptor beta chains below was sequenced from the same sample in a study of blood T cell repertoires in COVID-19. Libraries were prepared by immunoSEQ multiplex PCR; TCRdb keeps only in-frame clonotypes and omits some of them. Found here are 110,000 to 150,000 clones, roughly 75% of them singletons; the top ten hold approximately 6%. The sequencing sample was made of PBMCs or T cells enriched from blood (not recorded which). Receptors originate from a woman aged 45-59 years who had recovered from COVID-19.

This chain links TRBV2 with TRBJ2-5, with TRBD1 matching over 8 bases. Losses at the gene ends were 8 bases for V and 1 base for J; bases not matched to a gene: 3. Germline CDR1 and CDR2: SNHLY and FYNNEI. CDR3 length: 13 amino acids. CDR3 sequence (DNA): TGTGCCAGCGGGGACAGGACCCAAGAGACCCAGTACTTC. Translated, it gives CASGDRTQETQYF.

The chain carries TRBV19 and TRBJ1-2, with 10 positions matching TRBD1. Germline V gene lookup returns CDR1 LNHDA and CDR2 SQIVND (reference sequence). This CDR3 comprises 18 residues. Trimming cost V 4 bases and J 0 bases; bases outside gene matches: 11. The CDR3 loop is CASSRRQGAGFPNYGYTF. CDR3 nucleotide sequence: TGTGCCAGTAGTAGACGACAGGGGGCCGGGTTTCCTAACTATGGCTACACCTTC.

This rearrangement joins TRBV2 to TRBJ1-2; no clear D. The CDR3 has 13 residues. The germline V gene encodes CDR1 SNHLY and CDR2 FYNNEI. The V end lost 6 bases, the J end lost 6 bases, and 14 bases lay between the germline ends. The CDR3 DNA reads as TGTGCCAGCAGGTTCGACATCGGGGATGGCTACACCTTC. This encodes CASRFDIGDGYTF.

The chain recombines TRBV7-9 with TRBJ1-1, with D perhaps TRBD1 (6 bases). Germline lookup yields CDR1 SEHNR and CDR2 FQNEAQ (reference sequence). V shed 5 bases and J shed 4 bases, with 14 bases lying between them. The CDR3 is 14 residues long. The CDR3 protein is CASSPWGRVTEAFF. The CDR3 nucleotides are TGTGCCAGCAGCCCTTGGGGGCGCGTCACTGAAGCTTTCTTT.

V and J are TRBV7-9 and TRBJ1-1; D is perhaps TRBD1 (6 bases). CDR1 SEHNR and CDR2 FQNEAQ come from the germline V gene (reference sequence). The CDR3 totals 16 residues. V lost 5 bases, J lost 1 base, and 17 bases lay in between. The CDR3, as DNA: TGTGCCAGCAGCCGAGTCGACAGGTCAGCGAACACTGAAGCTTTCTTT. It specifies CASSRVDRSANTEAFF.

In this sample, this clone turned up many times. This chain uses TRBV6-4 with TRBJ2-1, with D unresolved. Germline assignment: CDR1 MRHNA and CDR2 SNTAGT. The CDR3 is 14 residues long. Trimming pared 0 bases from V and 9 bases from J, leaving 12 bases between. The DNA of the CDR3 is TGTGCCAGCAGTGACTCGATCGCTACTGCTGAGCAGTTCTTC. Its protein is CASSDSIATAEQFF.

The chain couples TRBV5-1 to TRBJ1-5; perhaps TRBD1 as D (5 bases). Germline values: CDR1 SGHRS, CDR2 YFSETQ. The CDR3 has 14 amino acids. V was cut by 0 bases and J by 7 bases, with 11 bases left in between. The CDR3 bases are TGCGCCAGCAGCTTGGAGCAGGGAGGCCAGCCCCAGCATTTT. Its protein product is CASSLEQGGQPQHF. The full variable domain, with the rest looked up from reference TRBV5-1 and TRBJ1-5, is KAGVTQTPRYLIKTRGQQVTLSCSPISGHRSVSWYQQTPGQGLQFLFEYFSETQRNKGNFPGRFSGRQFSNSRSEMNVSTLELGDSALYLCASSLEQGGQPQHFGDGTRLSIL.

The chain recombines TRBV19 with TRBJ1-1; no definite D call. Germline values: CDR1 LNHDA, CDR2 SQIVND (reference sequence). The CDR3 consists of 14 residues. V dropped 1 base and J dropped 0 bases, with 6 bases sitting between them. The CDR3 protein is CASSIGSVNTEAFF. CDR3 nucleotide sequence: TGTGCCAGTAGTATAGGCAGCGTGAACACTGAAGCTTTCTTT.

The chain has TRBV5-5 and TRBJ1-2; no clear D gene. The CDR3 has 15 amino acids. V lost 4 bases and J lost 4, with 17 bases in between. Looked up from germline, CDR1 is SGHKS and CDR2 is YYEKEE (reference sequence). Here the CDR3 reads CASSTLGPEAYGYTF. The CDR3 region has the DNA TGTGCCAGCAGCACCTTAGGCCCTGAGGCCTATGGCTACACCTTC.

The chain is built from TRBV28 and TRBJ1-4; perhaps TRBD1 as D (6 bases). Germline CDR1 is MDHEN and CDR2 is SYDVKM. V lost 5 bases to trimming and J lost 5 bases, with 12 bases between them. The length of the CDR3 is 14 residues. This CDR3 is CASSRGQGNEKLFF. The CDR3 coding sequence is TGTGCCAGCAGTAGGGGACAAGGAAATGAAAAACTGTTTTTT.

This clone was recorded a few times. The CDR3, as DNA: TGTGCCAGCAGCGCGACAGGGGGCTCACCCCTCCACTTT. Translation gives CASSATGGSPLHF. The chain has TRBV9 and TRBJ1-6; 10 bases fit TRBD1. The ends lost 3 bases at V and 10 bases at J; junction bases unmatched: 1. The CDR3 sequence is 13 residues long. Germline CDR1 and CDR2: SGDLS and YYNGEE. The entire variable domain, with the rest obtained from reference TRBV9 and TRBJ1-6, is as follows: DSGVTQTPKHLITATGQRVTLRCSPRSGDLSVYWYQQSLDQGLQFLIQYYNGEERAKGNILERFSAQQFPDLHSELNLSSLELGDSALYFCASSATGGSPLHFGNGTRLTVT.

The J gene is TRBJ2-1, the V gene TRBV7-2, with 8 bases matching TRBD1. The CDR3 is 13 amino acids. Germline V gene lookup returns CDR1 SGHTA and CDR2 FQGNSA. With 5 bases clipped from V and 6 bases from J, the junction kept 3 bases outside the gene matches. The CDR3 sequence: CASSQGASNEQFF. The CDR3 DNA sequence: TGTGCCAGCAGCCAGGGGGCCAGCAATGAGCAGTTCTTC.

This rearrangement joins TRBV27 to TRBJ1-1; a possible D gene is TRBD1 (6 bases). V lost 5 bases and J 0 bases, leaving 13 bases between the germline ends. Germline V gene lookup returns CDR1 MNHEY and CDR2 SMNVEV (reference sequence). This CDR3 comprises 15 residues. CDR3 DNA sequence: TGTGCCAGCAGTACTAGGGGGTACATGAACACTGAAGCTTTCTTT. Its translation: CASSTRGYMNTEAFF.

The rearrangement joins TRBV11-2 to TRBJ1-1; TRBD1 is a possible D gene (5 bases). The CDR3 extends over 13 amino acids. CDR1 and CDR2 (germline): SGHAT, FQNNGV. The V end was cut by 1 base, the J end by 7 bases, with 10 bases between. This chain's CDR3 is CASSLVEGLEAFF. The CDR3, as DNA: TGTGCCAGCAGCTTAGTTGAGGGACTTGAAGCTTTCTTT. The entire variable domain, with the rest obtained from reference TRBV11-2 and TRBJ1-1, is as follows: EAGVAQSPRYKIIEKRQSVAFWCNPISGHATLYWYQQILGQGPKLLIQFQNNGVVDDSQLPKDRFSAERLKGVDSTLKIQPAKLEDSAVYLCASSLVEGLEAFFGQGTRLTVV.

This clone was observed a handful of times. The chain couples TRBV3-1 (or the pseudogene TRBV3-2) to TRBJ2-3; TRBD2 matches at 7 bases. The V gene's germline CDR1 is LGHDT and CDR2 YNNKEL (reference sequence). Trimming cost V 7 bases and J 2 bases; bases outside gene matches: 12. The CDR3 sequence is 16 residues long. CDR3 amino acids: CASTRFDGGSTDTQYF. CDR3 DNA sequence: TGTGCCAGCACGAGGTTTGACGGGGGGTCCACAGATACGCAGTATTTT.

The V and J genes are TRBV4-1 and TRBJ1-1; D gene ambiguous. The germline V and J ends were trimmed by 0 bases and 11 bases, with 10 bases remaining between them. This CDR3 comprises 12 residues. The germline gives CDR1 MGHRA, CDR2 YSYEKL. The CDR3, as DNA: TGCGCCAGCAGCCAAGAGGAGGGTGGCGCTTTCTTT. Translated, it gives CASSQEEGGAFF.

The chain couples TRBV2 to TRBJ1-3; perhaps TRBD1 as D (5 bases). The V and J ends lost 4 bases and 8 bases respectively, with 18 bases between them. CDR1 is SNHLY, CDR2 FYNNEI, per germline. There are 15 residues in the CDR3. DNA for the CDR3: TGTGCCAGCAGTGGGGCAGGGTCAATCGGAGACACCATATATTTT. Translated: CASSGAGSIGDTIYF.

The V gene is TRBV10-1, the J gene TRBJ2-2; 9 bases align to TRBD1. CDR3 size: 17 residues. V lost 3 bases and J lost 4; bases outside the gene matches: 9. Germline lookup yields CDR1 WNHNN and CDR2 SYGVQD (reference sequence). CDR3: CASSDQTGGSRTGELFF. The CDR3 DNA is TGCGCCAGCAGTGACCAAACAGGGGGCTCGCGCACCGGGGAGCTGTTTTTT.

On this clone: Relative to the germline gene, one junction end is altered; a read error may explain this. This chain uses TRBV2 with TRBJ1-2; no reliable D call. In germline, CDR1 is SNHLY, CDR2 FYNNEI. This CDR3 has 12 residues. The CDR3 nucleotides read TGTGCCAGCAGTGAGAGGCTCCCCGACGGAGATTTC. Its translation is CASSERLPDGDF.

The chain recombines TRBV6-5 with TRBJ1-2; TRBD1 might be the D (6 bases). Germline V gene lookup returns CDR1 MNHEY and CDR2 SVGAGI. This CDR3 is 16 amino acids long. Trimming stripped 0 bases from V and 1 base from J, with 12 bases between. CDR3 sequence: CASSYSGTKFNYGYTF. DNA for the CDR3: TGTGCCAGCAGTTACTCTGGGACAAAATTTAACTATGGCTACACCTTC.

The chain joins TRBV4-2 to TRBJ1-3; TRBD1 matches at 9 bases. The germline V gene has CDR1 LGHNA and CDR2 YNFKEQ. This CDR3 has 17 residues. V trimming: 2 bases; J trimming: 1 base; junction bases outside the gene matches: 6. CDR3 in amino acids: CASSQPGQGNSGNTIYF. The CDR3 bases are TGTGCCAGCAGCCAACCGGGACAGGGTAATTCTGGAAACACCATATATTTT.

V and J are TRBV7-9 and TRBJ1-1; D might be TRBD1 (5 bases). The CDR3 sequence is 13 residues long. The ends were cut back, 7 bases at V and 5 bases at J, with 14 bases in the middle. CDR1 and CDR2 (germline): SEHNR, FQNEAQ (reference sequence). DNA for the CDR3: TGTGCCAGCATCCAGAGGGACTGGACTGAAGCTTTCTTT. It specifies CASIQRDWTEAFF.

The chain has TRBV6-1 and TRBJ1-1; D may be TRBD1 (6 bases). Trimming removed 3 bases at V and 2 bases at J, with 10 bases between. CDR3 size: 14 residues. From germline, CDR1 is MNHNS and CDR2 SASEGT. CDR3 amino acids: CASSEPGANTEAFF. The CDR3 region has the DNA TGTGCCAGCAGTGAGCCAGGGGCTAACACTGAAGCTTTCTTT.

The chain carries TRBV6-5 and TRBJ1-2, with D unclear. The CDR3 runs 13 residues. The V end was cut by 6 bases, the J end by 1 base, with 9 bases between. Germline assignment: CDR1 MNHEY and CDR2 SVGAGI. CDR3: CASRVQNNYGYTF. The CDR3 DNA reads TGTGCCAGCAGGGTACAGAATAACTATGGCTACACCTTC.

This clone showed up just once. This chain joins TRBV6-5 and TRBJ1-5; D may be TRBD1 (6 bases). Germline V gene data show CDR1 as MNHEY and CDR2 as SVGAGI. The CDR3 runs to 14 residues. The germline V and J ends were trimmed by 8 bases and 3 bases, with 14 bases remaining between them. CDR3 DNA sequence: TGTGCCAGCTCCGCCGGGACACTCAATCAGCCCCAGCATTTT. This sequence encodes CASSAGTLNQPQHF.

The rearrangement uses TRBV6-5 and TRBJ2-2, with TRBD2 matching over 11 bases. Losses at the gene ends were 6 bases for V and 5 bases for J; bases not matched to a gene: 2. Germline V gene lookup returns CDR1 MNHEY and CDR2 SVGAGI. This CDR3 is built from 14 residues. The CDR3 is CASRTSGGTGELFF. The DNA for the CDR3 is TGTGCCAGCAGAACTAGCGGGGGTACCGGGGAGCTGTTTTTT.

V usage is TRBV7-9 and J usage is TRBJ2-2; TRBD1 matches at 7 bases. Trimming at V came to 1 base and at J to 5 bases, leaving 7 bases not matched to a gene. Looked up from germline, CDR1 is SEHNR and CDR2 is FQNEAQ (reference sequence). The CDR3 runs to 16 residues. For the CDR3, the DNA is TGTGCCAGCAGCTTAGGAGACAGGGATCAGACCGGGGAGCTGTTTTTT. Protein: CASSLGDRDQTGELFF. Full variable domain (missing parts from reference TRBV7-9 and TRBJ2-2): DTGVSQNPRHKITKRGQNVTFRCDPISEHNRLYWYRQTLGQGPEFLTYFQNEAQLEKSRLLSDRFSAERPKGSFSTLEIQRTEQGDSAMYLCASSLGDRDQTGELFFGEGSRLTVL.

This rearrangement joins TRBV27 to TRBJ1-5; D unresolved. CDR3 length: 13 residues. V lost 9 bases to trimming and J lost 7 bases, with 16 bases between them. In germline, CDR1 is MNHEY, CDR2 SMNVEV (reference sequence). CDR3 sequence (DNA): TGTGCCAGTTACGCCGGGATCGGACAGCCCCAGCATTTT. Translating gives CASYAGIGQPQHF.

A single count supports this clone. This chain connects TRBV29-1 to TRBJ1-3; TRBD1 might be the D (5 bases). The V gene's germline CDR1 is SQVTM and CDR2 ANQGSEA. The CDR3 has 13 amino acids. With 2 bases removed from V and 2 bases from J, the gap between germline ends came to 7 bases. In DNA form, the CDR3 reads TGCAGCGTTGAACGGGGGGCTGGAAACACCATATATTTT. This sequence encodes CSVERGAGNTIYF.

About this clone itself: The junction does not match germline at one end; this may be a read error. V gene TRBV19 combines with J gene TRBJ2-2; 7 positions agree with TRBD1. CDR3 size: 13 residues. Germline lookup yields CDR1 LNHDA and CDR2 SQIVND (reference sequence). The CDR3 is CACRGTAIGELFF. The CDR3 DNA sequence: TGTGCCTGTAGGGGGACAGCCATCGGGGAGCTGTTTTTT.